What follows is one TCR beta chain and its context. No antigen is known for it. The V end was cut by 0 bases, the J end by 5 bases, with 13 bases between. The CDR3 sequence is 15 residues long. The germline V gene has CDR1 SGHTA and CDR2 FQGNSA. Profiling relied on immunoSEQ multiplex PCR, and the TCRdb table lists in-frame clones only, not all of them. The sample shows some 50,000 clones, approximately 80% of them seen only once. This record comes from a study of T cells in localized non-small cell lung cancer. Study outcomes and limitations: As only one tumor region underwent sequencing, heterogeneity remains possible. Clonality of T cells reached its maximum in uninvolved adjacent lung, surpassing tumor. Turning up in adjacent lung were a median approximately 58 of the top 100 tumor clones.

The TCR was taken from a man aged 40 to 70 with stage III lung adenocarcinoma. V gene TRBV7-2 combines with J gene TRBJ1-1, with a possible D match to TRBD1 (5 bases). Sequenced here: peripheral blood mononuclear cells, sampled before any cancer treatment. The CDR3 loop is CASSLASRGGTEAFF. As DNA, the CDR3 is TGTGCCAGCAGCTTAGCGTCGAGGGGCGGAACTGAAGCTTTCTTT.